The 29 T cell receptor beta chains given below trace back to one sample, sequenced in a study of breast tumors, draining lymph nodes, adjacent tissues. Using its own MiXCR run on the multiplex PCR reads, TCRdb lists one record per CDR3 protein. The sample consists of under 150,000 distinct CDR3 sequences, about 22% of them appearing once. Axillary draining lymph nodes of breast cancer patients supplied the node samples. Sequences were obtained from axillary lymph node tissue. The origin of the receptors is a female donor with breast cancer. Some clones in this sample may be carry-over from other donors' samples.

This clonotype has ten or more counts. The chain has TRBV6-1 and TRBJ1-5, with TRBD1 matching over 10 bases. CDR1 is MNHNS and CDR2 is SASEGT in the germline V gene. The CDR3 contains 17 residues. J gave up 0 bases and V 5 bases, and 7 bases lay outside the gene matches. The CDR3 protein is CASSRGTGDYSNQPQHF. CDR3 sequence (DNA): TGTGCCAGCAGTAGAGGGACAGGGGATTATAGCAATCAGCCCCAGCATTTT.

As to this clonotype: A read error may be the cause here, since a much bigger clone is one base away. The chain is built from TRBV20-1 and TRBJ2-5, with a weak D call TRBD2 (5 bases). This CDR3 has 12 residues. The V gene's germline CDR1 is DFQATT and CDR2 SNEGSKA (reference sequence). The CDR3 DNA reads TGCGGTGCTAGCCCAGAGCAAGAGACCCAGTACTTC. Translation: CGASPEQETQYF.

On this clonotype: A single base separates this from a much larger clone, so it may be a read error. For the CDR3, the DNA is TGTGCCAGCAGTTTAACGTTAAGGGTTGAGCAGTTATTC. Protein sequence: CASSLTLRVEQLF. The chain couples TRBV27 to TRBJ2-1; D remains unclear. CDR3 size: 13 residues. CDR1 is MNHEY, CDR2 SMNVEV, per germline (reference sequence).

The chain combines TRBV14 with TRBJ2-1; the D is unclear. Germline loops: CDR1 SGHDN, CDR2 FVKESK. This CDR3 is built from 15 residues. V was cut by 1 base and J by 7 bases, with 14 bases left in between. The CDR3 here is CASSQGIGVRNEQFF. Written as DNA, the CDR3 is TGTGCCAGCAGCCAAGGGATAGGAGTAAGGAATGAGCAGTTCTTC.

This clonotype showed up many times. The chain links TRBV20-1 to TRBJ2-7; D is possibly TRBD2 (6 bases). V was trimmed by 1 base and J by 4 bases, leaving 17 bases between them. Per the germline V gene, CDR1 is DFQATT and CDR2 is SNEGSKA (reference sequence). This CDR3 spans 15 amino acids. The CDR3 DNA follows: TGCAGTGCTAGAGTCGGAAGTGGGGGGATATACGAGCAGTACTTC. The encoded protein is CSARVGSGGIYEQYF.

This clonotype was detected many times. The chain joins TRBV18 to TRBJ1-5, with D perhaps TRBD1 (5 bases). The CDR3 is 13 residues long. The V and J ends lost 4 bases and 4 bases respectively, with 8 bases between them. The germline gives CDR1 KGHSH, CDR2 LQKENI. CDR3: CASSRQGNQPQHF. The CDR3 coding sequence is TGTGCCAGCTCACGGCAGGGAAATCAGCCCCAGCATTTT.

Points on this clonotype: Given a much more abundant clone one base away, this may be a read error. CDR3 amino acids: CASSFGPRETQCF. The CDR3 region has the DNA TGCGCCAGCAGCTTCGGACCGAGGGAGACCCAGTGCTTC. The rearrangement uses TRBV5-1 and TRBJ2-5; D may be TRBD2 (5 bases). The CDR3 sequence is 13 residues long. The germline V gene encodes CDR1 SGHRS and CDR2 YFSETQ.

The sample holds many counts of this clonotype. V gene TRBV6-2 or TRBV6-3 combines with J gene TRBJ2-7, with D uncertain. The CDR3 totals 12 residues. V lost 4 bases to trimming and J lost 4 bases, with 8 bases between them. CDR1 is MNHEY and CDR2 is SVGEGT in the germline V gene. The CDR3 protein is CASSSLPYEQYF. CDR3 coding DNA: TGTGCCAGCAGTTCCCTACCATACGAGCAGTACTTC.

A few counts support this clonotype. The chain has TRBV28 and TRBJ1-2, with 8 bases matching TRBD1. This CDR3 comprises 15 residues. Germline V gene data show CDR1 as MDHEN and CDR2 as SYDVKM. V lost 6 bases to trimming and J lost 0 bases; unmatched junction nucleotides: 6. The CDR3: CASRFRDRPNYGYTF. CDR3 nucleotide sequence: TGTGCCAGCAGATTTCGGGACAGGCCTAACTATGGCTACACCTTC.

This clonotype has ten or more counts. The CDR3 DNA is TGTGCCAGCTCTCCGACAGCAGGGACTAACTATGGCTACACCTTC. The encoded protein is CASSPTAGTNYGYTF. This chain links TRBV18 with TRBJ1-2, with a tentative D call TRBD1 (5 bases). Germline-derived CDR1 and CDR2 are KGHSH and LQKENI. CDR3 length equals 15 residues. Trimming removed 6 bases from V and 0 bases from J, with 14 bases in between.

The table lists this clonotype with many counts. The CDR3 DNA reads TGTGCCAGTAGTTTCGTCCGGGACAGAAGGGGAAAGGAAAAACTGTTTTTT. Its protein product is CASSFVRDRRGKEKLFF. The J gene is TRBJ1-4, the V gene TRBV19, with 7 positions matching TRBD1. Per germline, CDR1 LNHDA and CDR2 SQIVND (reference sequence). The CDR3 extends over 17 amino acids. With V trimmed by 5 bases and J by 8 bases, 17 bases remained unmatched.

This clonotype was detected many times. The CDR3 region is CASSSAGVNNEQFF. The CDR3, as DNA: TGTGCCAGCAGTTCAGCGGGAGTCAACAATGAGCAGTTCTTC. The genes are TRBV12-3 or TRBV12-4 and TRBJ2-1; 8 positions agree with TRBD2. The CDR3 contains 14 residues. V lost 4 bases and J lost 5; bases outside the gene matches: 4.

In its sample, this clonotype was seen many times. The chain uses TRBV20-1 and TRBJ2-3, with a weak D call TRBD1 (6 bases). V was clipped by 7 bases and J by 5 bases, with 10 bases between them. The CDR3 has 11 residues. Germline V lookup: CDR1 DFQATT, CDR2 SNEGSKA (reference sequence). CDR3 loop: CSGGRGDTQYF. The CDR3 nucleotides read TGCAGTGGGGGGCGAGGAGATACGCAGTATTTT.

This clonotype was observed at least ten times. The gene calls are TRBV5-6 and TRBJ2-1; 12 bases line up with TRBD2. CDR3 length: 16 residues. Looked up from germline, CDR1 is SGHDT and CDR2 is YYEEEE. Trimming at V came to 4 bases and at J to 3 bases, leaving 5 bases not matched to a gene. CDR3 bases: TGTGCCAGCAGCAGACGGACTAGCGGGATCTACAATGAGCAGTTCTTC. Protein sequence: CASSRRTSGIYNEQFF.

This clonotype was seen many times. This chain joins TRBV7-9 and TRBJ1-2; D is undetermined. V lost 1 base and J 8 bases, leaving 17 bases between the germline ends. CDR3 length equals 15 residues. The germline gives CDR1 SEHNR, CDR2 FQNEAQ (reference sequence). In nucleotides, the CDR3 is TGTGCCAGCAGCTTAGTAGTGGGCACGCGGAACGGCTACACCTTC. It encodes CASSLVVGTRNGYTF.

Notes on this clonotype: A single base separates this from a much larger clone, so it may be a read error. The genes are TRBV7-9 and TRBJ1-3; 9 positions agree with TRBD1. Looked up from germline, CDR1 is SEHNR and CDR2 is FQNEAQ (reference sequence). The CDR3 extends over 17 amino acids. The CDR3 DNA follows: TGTGCCAGCAGCTGGAGAGGGACAGGGCCCTCTGGAAACACCGTATATTTT. This sequence encodes CASSWRGTGPSGNTVYF.

Concerning this clonotype itself: With a much larger clone just one base away, this may be a read error. The conserved final phenylalanine or tryptophan is absent from the CDR3, which likely points to a read error. The rearrangement links TRBV4-3 to TRBJ2-7, with TRBD2 matching over 11 bases. The V gene end was trimmed by 0 bases and the J gene end by 0 bases; junction bases not matched to a gene: 7. There are 18 residues in the CDR3. CDR1 is LGHNA, CDR2 YSLEER, per germline. CDR3 nucleotide sequence: TGCGCCAGCAGCCAAGATTGGGCTAGCGGGAGGAGCTCCTACGAGCAGTACTGC. Residues: CASSQDWASGRSSYEQYC.

This clonotype was recorded once. V gene TRBV5-1 combines with J gene TRBJ1-1; D is unclear. CDR1 SGHRS and CDR2 YFSETQ come from the germline V gene. Trimming left V 4 bases short and J 0 bases short, with 7 bases between. This CDR3 is built from 13 residues. The CDR3 loop is CASSAGVNTEAFF. The CDR3 DNA sequence: TGCGCCAGCAGCGCCGGTGTGAACACTGAAGCTTTCTTT.

This clonotype was picked up a small number of times. The rearrangement uses TRBV13 and TRBJ2-2; 12 nucleotides align to TRBD2. Germline CDR1 is PRHDT and CDR2 is FYEKMQ (reference sequence). Trimming removed 5 bases from V and 6 bases from J; junction bases left unmatched: 13. The CDR3 runs to 18 residues. CDR3 nucleotides: TGTGCCAGCAGCGTAGCCCCAGGGGGACTAGCGGGTTCCGGGGAGCTGTTTTTT. As protein: CASSVAPGGLAGSGELFF.

This clonotype was observed at least ten times. This rearrangement joins TRBV30 to TRBJ2-7; 7 bases line up with TRBD1. The CDR3 is 12 residues long. V dropped 7 bases and J dropped 5; count of bases not matched to a gene: 8. Per germline, CDR1 GTSNPN and CDR2 SVGIG (reference sequence). The CDR3 is CASNRGYDEQYF. The CDR3 bases are TGTGCCTCCAACAGGGGTTACGACGAGCAGTACTTC.

The table lists this clonotype with a count of one. V is TRBV30 and J is TRBJ2-4; 9 nucleotides line up with TRBD2. This CDR3 region has 15 residues. J gave up 6 bases and V 3 bases, and 9 bases lay outside the gene matches. Germline lookup yields CDR1 GTSNPN and CDR2 SVGIG (reference sequence). This CDR3 is CAWSVSGRKGNIQYF. The CDR3 coding sequence is TGTGCCTGGAGCGTTAGCGGGAGAAAAGGAAACATTCAGTACTTC.

This clonotype was observed a few times. A read error may explain this, as a much larger clone is one base away. This chain uses TRBV6-1 with TRBJ1-4, with a possible D match to TRBD1 (5 bases). Trimming took off 7 bases at V and 3 bases at J, with 15 bases between the two ends. The V gene's germline CDR1 is MNHNS and CDR2 SASEGT. This CDR3 is 15 amino acids long. This CDR3 is CASTGRGGPNEKLFF. The CDR3 DNA reads as TGTGCCAGCACGGGACGGGGAGGGCCTAATGAAAAACTGTTTTTT.

This clonotype has at least ten counts. This chain connects TRBV3-1 to TRBJ2-7; D might be TRBD1 or TRBD2, each matching 5 bases. The germline V gene encodes CDR1 LGHDT and CDR2 YNNKEL (reference sequence). V was shortened by 3 bases and J by 13 bases, with 19 bases between the two germline ends. This CDR3 contains 13 residues. The CDR3: CASSQQPGRRYYF. CDR3 coding DNA: TGTGCCAGCAGCCAGCAGCCGGGGCGGCGCTACTACTTC.

This clonotype was observed a few times. A much bigger clone sits one base away, suggesting this may be a read error. J is TRBJ2-6 and V is TRBV24-1, with D unclear. The CDR3 is 16 amino acids. Germline CDR1 KGHDR, CDR2 SFDVKD. The CDR3, as DNA: TGTGCCTCCAGTGGTTACACCAACTCTGGGGCCAACGTCCTGACTTTC. Translation: CASSGYTNSGANVLTF.

Many counts were recorded for this clonotype. This rearrangement joins TRBV20-1 to TRBJ2-2; TRBD1 is a possible D gene (7 bases). The CDR3 contains 14 residues. Per germline, CDR1 DFQATT and CDR2 SNEGSKA (reference sequence). V was trimmed by 0 bases and J by 7 bases, leaving 12 bases between them. The CDR3 region is CSARDQGEVGELFF. In nucleotides, the CDR3 is TGCAGTGCTAGAGATCAGGGGGAGGTCGGGGAGCTGTTTTTT.

This clonotype was counted a few times. J is TRBJ2-4 and V is TRBV19; D could derive from TRBD1 or TRBD2 (6 bases each). Germline V gene lookup returns CDR1 LNHDA and CDR2 SQIVND (reference sequence). V was shortened by 2 bases and J by 7 bases, with 12 bases between the two germline ends. The CDR3 spans 14 residues. CDR3 in DNA: TGTGCCAGTAGTATAACGGGGGCAGGGAACATTCAGTACTTC. The encoded protein is CASSITGAGNIQYF.

On this clonotype itself: This may be a read error, as it is one base from a much larger clone. The rearrangement links TRBV6-5 to TRBJ2-3; tentatively, D is TRBD1 (5 bases). Germline CDR1 reads MNHEY; CDR2 reads SVGAGI. The CDR3 is 14 amino acids. CDR3 residues: CTSSYRLTTDTQYF. For the CDR3, the DNA is TGTACCAGCAGTTACAGGCTGACCACAGATACGCAGTATTTT.

This clonotype has a count of ten or more. The chain employs TRBV19 and TRBJ2-7; a possible D gene is TRBD2 (5 bases). Trimming cost V 5 bases and J 2 bases, with 19 bases left between them. The germline V gene encodes CDR1 LNHDA and CDR2 SQIVND (reference sequence). The CDR3 is made up of 16 amino acids. This CDR3 reads CASSPGRGSGPYEQYF. In DNA, the CDR3 is TGTGCCAGTAGTCCCGGTCGAGGGAGCGGCCCCTACGAGCAGTACTTC.

Ten or more counts support this clonotype. This chain connects TRBV3-1 to TRBJ2-7; TRBD2 matches 8 bases. The CDR3 contains 17 residues. CDR1 is LGHDT and CDR2 is YNNKEL in the germline V gene (reference sequence). J lost 7 bases, V lost 1 base, and 15 bases had no gene match. The CDR3: CASSQGSSGSRPPEQYF. The CDR3 DNA reads TGTGCCAGCAGCCAAGGGTCCAGCGGGAGCCGTCCTCCGGAGCAGTACTTC.